Reported below is one T cell receptor beta chain. What it binds is unknown. PCR was performed using 60 Vbeta and 13 Jbeta primers. Profiled with immunoSEQ multiplex PCR; TCRdb holds only in-frame clones, not every one. The repertoire holds fewer than 250,000 clones, with around 75% as singletons. The record originates from a study of cytomegalovirus exposure and HLA in healthy donors. Study-wide results and caveats: In a later analysis, parvovirus B19, influenza, CMV and Epstein-Barr virus appeared linked to several top co-occurrence clusters. A later look showed TCR association rates differing by HLA locus, highest for DRB1 and lowest for HLA-C. As a later analysis showed, a missense DCLRE1C variant was linked to trimming of TCR beta V- and J-genes.

The CDR3 sequence is 16 residues long. Per the germline V gene, CDR1 is MGHRA and CDR2 is YSYEKL. V was cut by 3 bases and J by 1 base, with 13 bases left in between. Sequenced sample: PBMCs. This chain uses TRBV4-1 with TRBJ1-3, with a tentative D call TRBD1 (6 bases). The origin of this receptor is a woman aged 45-60 years in good health and CMV-seronegative. CDR3: CASSQSGTKSGNTIYF. In DNA, the CDR3 is TGCGCCAGCAGCCAGTCCGGGACAAAGTCTGGAAACACCATATATTTT.